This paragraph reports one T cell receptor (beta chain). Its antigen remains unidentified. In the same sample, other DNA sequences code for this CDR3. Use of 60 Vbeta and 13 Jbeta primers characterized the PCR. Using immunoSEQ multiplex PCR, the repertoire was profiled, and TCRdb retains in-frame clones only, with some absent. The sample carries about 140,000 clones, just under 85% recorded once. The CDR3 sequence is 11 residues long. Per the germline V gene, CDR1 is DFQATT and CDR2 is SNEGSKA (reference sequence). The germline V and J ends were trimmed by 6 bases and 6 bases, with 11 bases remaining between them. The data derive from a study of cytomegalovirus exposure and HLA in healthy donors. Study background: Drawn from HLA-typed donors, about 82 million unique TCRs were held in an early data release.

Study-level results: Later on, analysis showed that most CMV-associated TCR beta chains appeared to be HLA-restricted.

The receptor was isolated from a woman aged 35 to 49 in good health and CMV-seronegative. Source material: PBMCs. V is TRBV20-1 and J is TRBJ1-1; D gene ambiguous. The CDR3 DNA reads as TGCAGTGCCTCGCCGGGTCCTGAAGCTTTCTTT. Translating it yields CSASPGPEAFF.